This T cell receptor beta chain comes out of a study of CD8+CD57+ T cells in acquired aplastic anemia. Study information: Sorted cells (CD4+ and CD8+) yielded DNA amounts that averaged roughly 3.5 ug.

This CDR3 spans 15 amino acids. From germline, CDR1 is MNHEY and CDR2 SVGAGI. TCR beta VDJ and CDR3 were profiled, and genomic DNA was the template. TCRdb independently ran MiXCR on the reads; one entry per CDR3 protein. Of under 200,000 distinct CDR3 sequences detected, around 60% appear once; the ten largest clones hold roughly 44%. Notes on this clonotype: At one end, the junction sequence differs from germline, possibly due to a read error.

The rearrangement joins TRBV6-5 to TRBJ2-3; 7 nucleotides align to TRBD2. The receptor was isolated from a human donor in good health. Sequencing used sorted CD4+, CD8+, or CD8+CD57+ T cells (not recorded which) from PBMCs. CDR3 region: CAGSSRSGIGDTQYF. The CDR3 DNA reads TGTGCCGGCAGCTCTAGAAGCGGGATTGGAGATACGCAGTATTTT.